The clone carrying this T cell receptor (beta chain) was observed at least ten times. What it binds is unknown. The read ends 3 residues early relative to the CDR3; the germline J gene fills the gap. V lost 2 bases and J lost 6, with 7 bases in between. The CDR3 runs to 12 residues. The V gene's germline CDR1 is GTSNPN and CDR2 SVGIG (reference sequence). Sequencing used immunoSEQ multiplex PCR; TCRdb keeps in-frame clones, though not all of them. Recorded here are about 52,000 clones, none singletons. Most patients and controls had Caucasian heritage. These data belong to a study of T cell clonality in common variable immunodeficiency. General study results and limits: Patient heterogeneity in the CVID cohort limited correlations between repertoire features and clinical complications. Compared with controls, CVID subjects had fewer shared TCRbeta clones.

The origin of this receptor is a person aged 18 to 75 in good health. Sequenced: peripheral blood mononuclear cells. The rearrangement uses TRBV30 and TRBJ2-2; maybe TRBD1 (5 bases). The CDR3 here is CAWSKGPGELFF. CDR3 bases read: TGTGCCTGGAGTAAGGGGCCCGGGGAG.